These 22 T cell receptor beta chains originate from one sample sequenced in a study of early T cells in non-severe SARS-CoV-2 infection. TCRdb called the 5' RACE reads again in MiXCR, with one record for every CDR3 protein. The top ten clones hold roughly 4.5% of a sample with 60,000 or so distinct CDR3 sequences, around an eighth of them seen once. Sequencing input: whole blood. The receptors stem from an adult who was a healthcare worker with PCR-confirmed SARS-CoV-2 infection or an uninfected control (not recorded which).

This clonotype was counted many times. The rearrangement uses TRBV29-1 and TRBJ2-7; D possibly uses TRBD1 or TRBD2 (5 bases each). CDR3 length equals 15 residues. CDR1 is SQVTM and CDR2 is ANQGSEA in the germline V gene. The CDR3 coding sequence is TGCAGTGCCCGGGGCCTTGGGACCTTAACCTACGAGCAGTACTTC. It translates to CSARGLGTLTYEQYF.

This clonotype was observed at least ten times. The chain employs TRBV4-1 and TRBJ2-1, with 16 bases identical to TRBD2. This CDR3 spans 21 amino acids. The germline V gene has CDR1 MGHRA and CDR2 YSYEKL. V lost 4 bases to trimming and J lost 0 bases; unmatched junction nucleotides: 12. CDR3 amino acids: CASSLLSPGLAGGSSYNEQFF. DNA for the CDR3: TGCGCCAGCAGCCTTTTATCTCCGGGACTAGCGGGAGGGAGCTCCTACAATGAGCAGTTCTTC.

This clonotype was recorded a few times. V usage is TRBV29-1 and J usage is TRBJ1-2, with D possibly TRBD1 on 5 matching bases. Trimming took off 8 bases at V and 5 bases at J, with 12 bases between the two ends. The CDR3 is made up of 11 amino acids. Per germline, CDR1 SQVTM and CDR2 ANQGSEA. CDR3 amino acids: CSIDGGYGYTF. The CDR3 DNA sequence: TGCAGCATAGACGGGGGATATGGCTACACCTTC.

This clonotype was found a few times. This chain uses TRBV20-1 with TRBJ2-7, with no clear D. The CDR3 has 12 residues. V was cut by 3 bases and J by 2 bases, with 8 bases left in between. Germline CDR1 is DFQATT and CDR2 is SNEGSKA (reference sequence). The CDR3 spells CSARTGTYEQYF. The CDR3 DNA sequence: TGCAGTGCTAGGACTGGAACCTACGAGCAGTACTTC.

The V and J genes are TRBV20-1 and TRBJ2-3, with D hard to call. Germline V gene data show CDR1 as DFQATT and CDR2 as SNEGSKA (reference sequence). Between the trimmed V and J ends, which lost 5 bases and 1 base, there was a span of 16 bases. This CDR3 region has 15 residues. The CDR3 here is CSALALLEGTDTQYF. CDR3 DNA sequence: TGCAGTGCTTTGGCTTTGTTGGAAGGCACAGATACGCAGTATTTT.

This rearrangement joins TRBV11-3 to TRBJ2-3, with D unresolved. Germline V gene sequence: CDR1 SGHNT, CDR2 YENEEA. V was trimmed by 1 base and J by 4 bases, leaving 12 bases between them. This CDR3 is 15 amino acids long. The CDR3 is CASSLAAGVSDTQYF. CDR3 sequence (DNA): TGTGCCAGCAGCTTAGCAGCAGGAGTATCAGATACGCAGTATTTT. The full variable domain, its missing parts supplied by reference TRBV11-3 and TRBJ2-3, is EAGVVQSPRYKIIEKKQPVAFWCNPISGHNTLYWYLQNLGQGPELLIRYENEEAVDDSQLPKDRFSAERLKGVDSTLKIQPAELGDSAVYLCASSLAAGVSDTQYFGPGTRLTVL.

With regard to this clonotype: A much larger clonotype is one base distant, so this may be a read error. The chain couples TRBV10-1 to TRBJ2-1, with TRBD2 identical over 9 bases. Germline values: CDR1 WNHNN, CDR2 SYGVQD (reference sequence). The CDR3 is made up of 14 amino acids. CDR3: CTSSDGGRGFEQFF. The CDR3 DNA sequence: TGCACCAGCAGTGACGGCGGGAGGGGGTTTGAGCAGTTCTTC.

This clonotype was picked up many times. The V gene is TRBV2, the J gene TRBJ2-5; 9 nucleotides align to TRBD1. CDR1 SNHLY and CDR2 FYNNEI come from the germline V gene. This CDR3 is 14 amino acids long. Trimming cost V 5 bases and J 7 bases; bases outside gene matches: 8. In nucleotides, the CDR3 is TGTGCCAGCAGTTTGGGACAGGGAATGGGGACCCAGTACTTC. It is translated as CASSLGQGMGTQYF.

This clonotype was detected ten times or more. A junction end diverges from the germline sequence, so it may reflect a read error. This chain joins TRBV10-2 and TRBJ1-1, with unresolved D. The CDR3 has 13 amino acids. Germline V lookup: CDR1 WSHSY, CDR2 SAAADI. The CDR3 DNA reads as TGTGCCAGCAGTGAAAAAGGGAACACTGAAGCTTTCTTT. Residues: CASSEKGNTEAFF.

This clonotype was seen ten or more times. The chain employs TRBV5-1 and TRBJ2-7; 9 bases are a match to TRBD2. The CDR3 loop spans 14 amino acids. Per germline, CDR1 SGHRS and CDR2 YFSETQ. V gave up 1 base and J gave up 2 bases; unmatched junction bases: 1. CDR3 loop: CASSLWTSAYEQYF. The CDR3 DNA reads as TGCGCCAGCAGCTTGTGGACTAGCGCCTACGAGCAGTACTTC.

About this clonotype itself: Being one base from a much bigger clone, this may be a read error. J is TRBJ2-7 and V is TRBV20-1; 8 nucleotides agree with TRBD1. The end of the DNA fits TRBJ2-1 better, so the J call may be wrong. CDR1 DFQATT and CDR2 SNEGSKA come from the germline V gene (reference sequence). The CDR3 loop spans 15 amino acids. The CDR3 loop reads CSAATQWTGTYEQFF. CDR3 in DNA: TGCAGTGCCGCCACCCAATGGACAGGGACCTACGAGCAGTTCTTC.

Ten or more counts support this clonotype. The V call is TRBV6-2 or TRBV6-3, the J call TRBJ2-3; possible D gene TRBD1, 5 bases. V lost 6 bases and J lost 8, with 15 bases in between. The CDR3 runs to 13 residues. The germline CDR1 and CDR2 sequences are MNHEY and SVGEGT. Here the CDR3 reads CASRPGLDGTQYF. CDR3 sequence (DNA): TGTGCCAGCAGGCCAGGGTTAGACGGTACGCAGTATTTT.

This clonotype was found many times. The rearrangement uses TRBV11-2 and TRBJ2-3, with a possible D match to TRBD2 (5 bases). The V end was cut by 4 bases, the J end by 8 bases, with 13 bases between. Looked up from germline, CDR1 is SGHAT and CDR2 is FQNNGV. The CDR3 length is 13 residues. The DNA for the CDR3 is TGTGCCAGCAGCTCAAGTGAGGGCGGTACGCAGTATTTT. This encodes CASSSSEGGTQYF.

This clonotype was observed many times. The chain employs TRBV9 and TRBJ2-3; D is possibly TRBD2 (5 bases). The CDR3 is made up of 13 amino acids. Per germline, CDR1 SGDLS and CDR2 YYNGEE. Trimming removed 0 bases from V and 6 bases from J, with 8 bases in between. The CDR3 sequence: CASSVADWDTQYF. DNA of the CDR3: TGTGCCAGCAGCGTAGCGGACTGGGATACGCAGTATTTT.

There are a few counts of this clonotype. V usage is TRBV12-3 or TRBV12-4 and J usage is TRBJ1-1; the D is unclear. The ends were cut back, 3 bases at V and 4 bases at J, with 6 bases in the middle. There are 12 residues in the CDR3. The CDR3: CASSFVGTEAFF. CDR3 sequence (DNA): TGTGCCAGCAGTTTTGTGGGCACTGAAGCTTTCTTT.

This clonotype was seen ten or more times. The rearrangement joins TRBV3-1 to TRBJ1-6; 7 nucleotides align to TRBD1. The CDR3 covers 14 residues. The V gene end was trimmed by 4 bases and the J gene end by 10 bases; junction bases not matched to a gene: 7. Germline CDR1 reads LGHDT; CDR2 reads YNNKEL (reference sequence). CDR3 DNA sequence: TGTGCCAGCAGCCCTGGGACAGTATTCTCACCCCTCCACTTT. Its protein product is CASSPGTVFSPLHF.

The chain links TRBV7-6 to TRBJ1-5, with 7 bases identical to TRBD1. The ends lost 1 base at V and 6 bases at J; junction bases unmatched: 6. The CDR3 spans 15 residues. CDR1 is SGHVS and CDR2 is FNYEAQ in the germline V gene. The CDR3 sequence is CASSLETGFGQPQHF. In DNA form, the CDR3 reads TGTGCCAGCAGCTTAGAGACAGGGTTTGGTCAGCCCCAGCATTTT.

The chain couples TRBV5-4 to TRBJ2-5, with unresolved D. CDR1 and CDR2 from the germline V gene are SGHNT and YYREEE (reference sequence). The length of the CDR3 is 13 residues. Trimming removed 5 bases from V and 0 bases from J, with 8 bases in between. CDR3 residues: CASSPEYQETQYF. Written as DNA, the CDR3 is TGTGCCAGCAGTCCAGAGTACCAAGAGACCCAGTACTTC.

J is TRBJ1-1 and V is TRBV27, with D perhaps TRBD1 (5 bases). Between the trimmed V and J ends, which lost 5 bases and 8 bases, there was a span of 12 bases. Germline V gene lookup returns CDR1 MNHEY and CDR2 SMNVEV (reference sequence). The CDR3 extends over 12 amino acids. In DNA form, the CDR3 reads TGTGCCAGCAGTATTTTAACAGGAGAAGCTTTCTTT. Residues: CASSILTGEAFF.

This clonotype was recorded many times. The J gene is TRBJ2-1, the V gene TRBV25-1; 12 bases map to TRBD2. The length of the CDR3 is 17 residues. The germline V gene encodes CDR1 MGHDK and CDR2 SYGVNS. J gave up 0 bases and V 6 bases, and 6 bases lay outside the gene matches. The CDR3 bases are TGTGCCAGCAGAGGACTAGCGGGACTCAGCTCCTACAATGAGCAGTTCTTC. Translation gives CASRGLAGLSSYNEQFF.

CDR3: CASSLRTGASYEQYF. CDR3 in DNA: TGTGCCAGCAGTTTAAGGACAGGGGCATCCTACGAGCAGTACTTC. The rearrangement joins TRBV28 to TRBJ2-7, with 9 nucleotides matching TRBD1. Germline values: CDR1 MDHEN, CDR2 SYDVKM. The CDR3 spans 15 residues. V was clipped by 2 bases and J by 1 base; unmatched bases: 3. Full variable domain (outside the CDR3, taken from reference TRBV28 and TRBJ2-7): DVKVTQSSRYLVKRTGEKVFLECVQDMDHENMFWYRQDPGLGLRLIYFSYDVKMKEKGDIPEGYSVSREKKERFSLILESASTNQTSMYLCASSLRTGASYEQYFGPGTRLTVT.

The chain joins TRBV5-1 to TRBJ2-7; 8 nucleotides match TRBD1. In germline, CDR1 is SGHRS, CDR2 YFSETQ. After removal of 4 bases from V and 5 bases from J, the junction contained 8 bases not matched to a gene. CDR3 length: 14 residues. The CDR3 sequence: CASSRGQGIDEQYF. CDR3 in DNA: TGCGCCAGCAGCCGAGGACAGGGAATCGACGAGCAGTACTTC. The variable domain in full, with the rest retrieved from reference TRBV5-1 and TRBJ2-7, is KAGVTQTPRYLIKTRGQQVTLSCSPISGHRSVSWYQQTPGQGLQFLFEYFSETQRNKGNFPGRFSGRQFSNSRSEMNVSTLELGDSALYLCASSRGQGIDEQYFGPGTRLTVT.